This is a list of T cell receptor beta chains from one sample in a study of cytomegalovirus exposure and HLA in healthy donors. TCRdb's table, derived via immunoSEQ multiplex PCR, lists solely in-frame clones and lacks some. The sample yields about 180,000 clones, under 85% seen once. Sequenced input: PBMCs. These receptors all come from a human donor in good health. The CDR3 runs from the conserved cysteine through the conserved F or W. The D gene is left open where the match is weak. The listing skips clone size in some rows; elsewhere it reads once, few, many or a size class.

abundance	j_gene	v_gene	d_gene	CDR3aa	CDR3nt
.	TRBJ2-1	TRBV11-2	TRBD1	CASSLDDGQVPYNEQFF	TGTGCCAGCAGCTTAGATGATGGACAGGTCCCCTACAATGAGCAGTTCTTC
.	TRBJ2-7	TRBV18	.	CASSRAIPQGPYEQYF	TGTGCCAGCTCTCGAGCAATACCACAGGGACCCTACGAGCAGTACTTC
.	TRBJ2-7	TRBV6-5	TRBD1	CASSYSGQGSEQYF	TGTGCCAGCAGTTACTCGGGACAGGGGAGCGAGCAGTACTTC
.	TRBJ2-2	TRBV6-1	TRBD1	CASRAGTANTGELFF	TGTGCCAGCAGGGCAGGGACAGCGAACACCGGGGAGCTGTTTTTT
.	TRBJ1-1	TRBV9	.	CASSVVSGNEEAFF	TGTGCCAGCAGCGTAGTATCAGGGAATGAAGAGGCTTTCTTT
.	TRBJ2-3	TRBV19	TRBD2	CASTQPGTSTADTQYF	TGTGCCAGTACCCAACCCGGGACTAGTACGGCAGATACGCAGTATTTT
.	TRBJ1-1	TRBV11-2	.	CASSTQGAEAFF	TGTGCCAGCAGCACTCAAGGAGCTGAAGCTTTCTTT
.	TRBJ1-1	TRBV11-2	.	CASSFGAGNTEAFF	TGTGCCAGCAGCTTTGGGGCGGGAAACACTGAAGCTTTCTTT
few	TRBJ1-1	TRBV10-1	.	CASSEGRGTEAFF	TGCGCCAGCAGTGAAGGCAGGGGCACTGAAGCTTTCTTT
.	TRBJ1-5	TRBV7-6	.	CASSLQAPGAGQPQHF	TGTGCCAGCAGCTTACAGGCCCCAGGTGCGGGTCAGCCCCAGCATTTT